These T cell receptor beta chains were read from a single sample in a study of control samples from healthy donors and cancer patients. Profiling relied on immunoSEQ multiplex PCR, and the TCRdb table lists in-frame clones only, not all of them. The sample lists over 100,000 clones; around 90% were seen once. Sequenced sample: blood. The receptors here all came from a man between 18 and 35 years old in good health. The CDR3 runs from the conserved cysteine through the conserved F or W. A D gene is named only where the DNA matches it firmly. Part of the rows lack a size; the others show once, few, many or a class for expanded clones.

j_call v_call clone_size d_call cdr3_aa cdr3_nt
TRBJ2-2 TRBV5-1 - TRBD2 CASSLKSSGGSELFF TGCGCCAGCAGCTTGAAGTCTAGCGGGGGTTCGGAGCTGTTTTTT
TRBJ1-1 TRBV4-1 - - CASSQGPLGAFF TGCGCCAGCAGCCAAGGCCCTTTGGGGGCTTTCTTT
TRBJ2-3 TRBV12-3/TRBV12-4 - - CASSRTHTDTQYF TGTGCCAGCAGCCGGACACACACAGATACGCAGTATTTT
TRBJ1-2 TRBV7-2 few - CASSFGVYGYTF TGTGCCAGCAGCTTTGGGGTGTATGGCTACACCTTC
TRBJ1-2 TRBV27 few - CASSLYGPRDTRNGYTF TGTGCCAGCAGTTTATATGGGCCGAGGGACACGAGGAATGGCTACACCTTC
TRBJ2-7 TRBV6-5 - TRBD1 CASSSGQGVTYEQYF TGTGCCAGCAGTTCCGGACAGGGGGTTACTTACGAGCAGTACTTC
TRBJ1-1 TRBV24-1 - TRBD1 CATDNRTGPGHTEAFF TGTGCCACCGACAACCGGACAGGGCCGGGGCACACTGAAGCTTTCTTT
TRBJ1-2 TRBV5-1 - - CASSFSQGQGGYTF TGCGCCAGCAGCTTCTCACAGGGTCAGGGAGGCTACACCTTC
TRBJ1-2 TRBV5-1 - - CASSLEANYGYTF TGCGCCAGCAGCTTGGAAGCTAACTATGGCTACACCTTC
TRBJ1-1 TRBV6-5 once - CASSYSENTEAFF TGTGCCAGCAGTTACTCGGAGAACACTGAAGCTTTCTTT
TRBJ1-2 TRBV3-1/TRBV3-2 - TRBD1 CASSQRSHTGDTGYTF TGTGCCAGCAGCCAAAGAAGTCACACAGGGGACACTGGCTACACCTTC
TRBJ2-1 TRBV10-3 - - CAIPAGAGVYEQFF TGTGCCATCCCGGCGGGGGCGGGGGTCTATGAGCAGTTCTTC
TRBJ2-7 TRBV9 - - CASSVGDLYEQYF TGTGCCAGCAGCGTAGGGGACTTATACGAGCAGTACTTC
TRBJ2-3 TRBV27 - - CASKGTGTHRTTDTQYF TGTGCCAGCAAGGGAACGGGGACTCATCGGACCACAGATACGCAGTATTTT